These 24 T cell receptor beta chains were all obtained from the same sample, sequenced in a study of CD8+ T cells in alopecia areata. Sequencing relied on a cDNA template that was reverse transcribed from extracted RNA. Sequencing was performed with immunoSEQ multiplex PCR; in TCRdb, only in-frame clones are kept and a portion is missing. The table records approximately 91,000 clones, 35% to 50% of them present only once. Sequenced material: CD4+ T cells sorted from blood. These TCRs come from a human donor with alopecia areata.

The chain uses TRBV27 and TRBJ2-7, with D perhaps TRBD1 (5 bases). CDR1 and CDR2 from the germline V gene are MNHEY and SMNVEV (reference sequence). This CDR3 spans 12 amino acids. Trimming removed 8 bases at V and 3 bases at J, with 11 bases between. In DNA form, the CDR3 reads TGTGCCAGCTTTGGCAGGGACTACGAGCAGTACTTC. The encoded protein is CASFGRDYEQYF.

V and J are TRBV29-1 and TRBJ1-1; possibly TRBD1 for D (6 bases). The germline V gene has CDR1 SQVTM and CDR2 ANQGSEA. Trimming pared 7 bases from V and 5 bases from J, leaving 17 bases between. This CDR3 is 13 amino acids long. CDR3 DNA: TGCAGCGCCTCTACGAAACAGGGAACTGAAGCTTTCTTT. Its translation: CSASTKQGTEAFF.

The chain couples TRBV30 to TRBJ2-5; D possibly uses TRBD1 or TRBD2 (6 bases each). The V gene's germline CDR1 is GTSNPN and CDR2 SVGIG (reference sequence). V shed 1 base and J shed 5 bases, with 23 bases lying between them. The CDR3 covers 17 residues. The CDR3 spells CAWSGLESGARHETQYF. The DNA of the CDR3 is TGTGCCTGGAGTGGTCTAGAATCGGGGGCCAGGCACGAGACCCAGTACTTC. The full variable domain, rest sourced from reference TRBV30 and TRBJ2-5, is SQTIHQWPATLVQPVGSPLSLECTVEGTSNPNLYWYRQAAGRGLQLLFYSVGIGQISSEVPQNLSASRPQDRQFILSSKKLLLSDSGFYLCAWSGLESGARHETQYFGPGTRLLVL.

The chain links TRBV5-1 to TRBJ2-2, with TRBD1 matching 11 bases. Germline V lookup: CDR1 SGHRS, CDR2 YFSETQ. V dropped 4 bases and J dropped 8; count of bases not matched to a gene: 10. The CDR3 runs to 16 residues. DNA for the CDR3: TGCGCCAGCAGCGCCGGACAGGGGGCCCGGATTGGGGAGCTGTTTTTT. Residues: CASSAGQGARIGELFF.

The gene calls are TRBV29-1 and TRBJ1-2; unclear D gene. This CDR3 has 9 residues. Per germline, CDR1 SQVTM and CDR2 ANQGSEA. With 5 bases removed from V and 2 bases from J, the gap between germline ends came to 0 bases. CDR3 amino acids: CSVNYGYTF. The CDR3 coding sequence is TGCAGCGTTAACTATGGCTACACCTTC.

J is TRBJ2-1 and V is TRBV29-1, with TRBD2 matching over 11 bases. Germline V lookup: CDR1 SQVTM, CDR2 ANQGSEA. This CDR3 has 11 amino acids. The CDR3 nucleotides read TGCACTAGCGGGGGGATGGGTGAGCAGTTCTTC. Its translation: CTSGGMGEQFF.

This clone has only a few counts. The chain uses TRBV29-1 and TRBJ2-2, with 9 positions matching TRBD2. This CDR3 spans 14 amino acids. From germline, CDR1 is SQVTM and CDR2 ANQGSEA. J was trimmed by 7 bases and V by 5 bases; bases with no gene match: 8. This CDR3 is CSVSGLAPHGELFF. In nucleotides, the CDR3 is TGCAGCGTTTCGGGACTAGCCCCGCACGGGGAGCTGTTTTTT.

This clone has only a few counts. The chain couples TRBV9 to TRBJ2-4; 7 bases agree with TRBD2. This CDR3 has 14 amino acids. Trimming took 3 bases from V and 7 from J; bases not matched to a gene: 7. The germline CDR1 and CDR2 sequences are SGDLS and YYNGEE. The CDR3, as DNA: TGTGCCAGCAGCGCCTCACTGGGGGGGAACATTCAGTACTTC. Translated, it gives CASSASLGGNIQYF.

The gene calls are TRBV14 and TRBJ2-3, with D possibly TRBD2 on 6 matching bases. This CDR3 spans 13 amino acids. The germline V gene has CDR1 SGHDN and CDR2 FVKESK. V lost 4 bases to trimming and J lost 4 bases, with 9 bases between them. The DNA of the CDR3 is TGTGCCAGCAGCCGAGGGACTTCAGATACGCAGTATTTT. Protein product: CASSRGTSDTQYF.

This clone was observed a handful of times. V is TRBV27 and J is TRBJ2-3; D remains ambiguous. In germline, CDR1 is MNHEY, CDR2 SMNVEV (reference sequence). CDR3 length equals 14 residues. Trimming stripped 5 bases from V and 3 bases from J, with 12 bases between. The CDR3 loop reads CASSRSRITDTQYF. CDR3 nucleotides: TGTGCCAGCAGTCGTAGCCGCATAACAGATACGCAGTATTTT.

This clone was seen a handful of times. DNA of the CDR3: TGCAGCGTTAAAACAGGACTCAAGGAGACCCAGTACTTC. Encoded protein: CSVKTGLKETQYF. The chain has TRBV29-1 and TRBJ2-5; TRBD1 or TRBD2 may be the D gene (5 bases each). The CDR3 is made up of 13 amino acids. V was pared by 5 bases and J by 5 bases, with 15 bases between. CDR1 is SQVTM and CDR2 is ANQGSEA in the germline V gene.

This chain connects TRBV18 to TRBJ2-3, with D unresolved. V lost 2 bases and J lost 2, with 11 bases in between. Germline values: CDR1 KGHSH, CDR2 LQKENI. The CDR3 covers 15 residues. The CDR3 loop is CASSPSGRYTDTQYF. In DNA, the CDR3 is TGTGCCAGCTCACCATCCGGCCGATACACAGATACGCAGTATTTT.

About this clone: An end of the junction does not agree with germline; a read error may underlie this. DNA of the CDR3: TGCAGCGTTGGATGGACGTCCTCCTACGAGCAGTGCTTC. It codes for CSVGWTSSYEQCF. This chain joins TRBV29-1 and TRBJ2-7, with unresolved D. This CDR3 region has 13 residues. The V gene's germline CDR1 is SQVTM and CDR2 ANQGSEA.

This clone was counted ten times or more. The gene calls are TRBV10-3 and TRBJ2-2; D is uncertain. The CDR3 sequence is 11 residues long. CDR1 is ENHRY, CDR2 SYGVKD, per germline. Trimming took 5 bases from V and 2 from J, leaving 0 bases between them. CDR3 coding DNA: TGTGCCATCAGTAACACCGGGGAGCTGTTTTTT. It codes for CAISNTGELFF.

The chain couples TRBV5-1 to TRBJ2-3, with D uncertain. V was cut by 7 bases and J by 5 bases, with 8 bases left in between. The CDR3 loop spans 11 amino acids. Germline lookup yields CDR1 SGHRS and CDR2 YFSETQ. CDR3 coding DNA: TGCGCCAGCTTTGGGGTAGATACGCAGTATTTT. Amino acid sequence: CASFGVDTQYF.

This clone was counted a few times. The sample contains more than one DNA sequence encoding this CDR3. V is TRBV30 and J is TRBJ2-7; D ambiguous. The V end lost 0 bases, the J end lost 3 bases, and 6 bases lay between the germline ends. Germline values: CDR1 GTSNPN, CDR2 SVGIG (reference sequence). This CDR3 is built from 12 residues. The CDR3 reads CAWSVSVYEQYF. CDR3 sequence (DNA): TGTGCCTGGAGTGTTTCGGTCTACGAGCAGTACTTC.

The CDR3 nucleotides are TGTGCCTCTACGATTACCACCGGGGAGCTGTTTTTT. The encoded protein is CASTITTGELFF. The genes are TRBV30 and TRBJ2-2; D is ambiguous. V shed 7 bases and J shed 4 bases, with 10 bases lying between them. The germline gives CDR1 GTSNPN, CDR2 SVGIG (reference sequence). There are 12 residues in the CDR3.

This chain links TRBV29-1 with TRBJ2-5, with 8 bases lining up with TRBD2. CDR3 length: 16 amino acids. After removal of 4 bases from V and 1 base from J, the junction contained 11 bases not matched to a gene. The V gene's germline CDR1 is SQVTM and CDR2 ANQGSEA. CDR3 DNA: TGCAGCGTTGGTACTACTAGCGGCCCGTTCCAAGAGACCCAGTACTTC. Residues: CSVGTTSGPFQETQYF.

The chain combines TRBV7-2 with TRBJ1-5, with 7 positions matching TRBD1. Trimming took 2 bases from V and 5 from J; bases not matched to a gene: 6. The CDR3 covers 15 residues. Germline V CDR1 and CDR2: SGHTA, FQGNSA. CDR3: CASSLRAGTDQPQHF. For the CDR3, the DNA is TGTGCCAGCAGCTTAAGAGCAGGGACAGATCAGCCCCAGCATTTT. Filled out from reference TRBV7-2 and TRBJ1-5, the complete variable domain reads GAGVSQSPSNKVTEKGKDVELRCDPISGHTALYWYRQSLGQGLEFLIYFQGNSAPDKSGLPSDRFSAERTGGSVSTLTIQRTQQEDSAVYLCASSLRAGTDQPQHFGDGTRLSIL.

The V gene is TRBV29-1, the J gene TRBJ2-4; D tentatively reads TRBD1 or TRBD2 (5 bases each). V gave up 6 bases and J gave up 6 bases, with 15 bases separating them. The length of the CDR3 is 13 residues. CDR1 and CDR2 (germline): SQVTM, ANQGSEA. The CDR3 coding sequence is TGCAGCGTGGGGCTGGGGGACCTAAACATTCAGTACTTC. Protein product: CSVGLGDLNIQYF.

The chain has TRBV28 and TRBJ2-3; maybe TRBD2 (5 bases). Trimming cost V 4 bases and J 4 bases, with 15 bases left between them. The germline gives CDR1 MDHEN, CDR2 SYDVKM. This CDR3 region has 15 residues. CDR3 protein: CASSSPGKGADTQYF. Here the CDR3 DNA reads TGTGCCAGCAGTTCTCCCGGGAAGGGAGCAGATACGCAGTATTTT.

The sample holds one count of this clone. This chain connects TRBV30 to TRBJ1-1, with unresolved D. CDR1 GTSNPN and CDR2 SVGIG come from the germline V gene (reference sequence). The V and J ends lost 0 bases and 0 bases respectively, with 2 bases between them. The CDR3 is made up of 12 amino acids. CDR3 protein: CAWSVMNTEAFF. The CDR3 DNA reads TGTGCCTGGAGTGTTATGAACACTGAAGCTTTCTTT. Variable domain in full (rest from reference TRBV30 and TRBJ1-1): SQTIHQWPATLVQPVGSPLSLECTVEGTSNPNLYWYRQAAGRGLQLLFYSVGIGQISSEVPQNLSASRPQDRQFILSSKKLLLSDSGFYLCAWSVMNTEAFFGQGTRLTVV.

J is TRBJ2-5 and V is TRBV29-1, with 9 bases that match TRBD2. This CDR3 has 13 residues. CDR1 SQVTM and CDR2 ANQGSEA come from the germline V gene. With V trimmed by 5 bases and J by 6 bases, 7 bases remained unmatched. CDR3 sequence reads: CSVILAGEKTQYF. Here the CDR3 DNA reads TGCAGCGTTATCTTAGCGGGAGAGAAGACCCAGTACTTC.

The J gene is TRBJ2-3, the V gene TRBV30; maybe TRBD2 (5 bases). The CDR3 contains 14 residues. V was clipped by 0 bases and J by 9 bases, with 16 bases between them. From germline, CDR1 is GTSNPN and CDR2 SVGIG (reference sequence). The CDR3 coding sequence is TGTGCCTGGAGTGTTACTGCCTTTAGCGACACGCAGTATTTT. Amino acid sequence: CAWSVTAFSDTQYF.